The 5 T cell receptor beta chains below were found in one sample sequenced in a study of T cells in women clearing cervical HPV infection. TCRdb's copy holds only in-frame clones and misses some; the assay was immunoSEQ multiplex PCR. The repertoire shows about 18,000 clones; the top ten hold 13% to 15%. The material sequenced was blood buffy coat. The origin of the receptors is a woman aged 18 to 75 with a cervical HPV16 infection that either progressed to CIN3+ or cleared (not recorded which).

Turning to this clone: With the read ending 3 residues before the CDR3 end, the germline J gene is used to fill in that end. The chain employs TRBV12-3 or TRBV12-4 and TRBJ2-7, with 7 bases fitting TRBD1. The V gene end was trimmed by 6 bases and the J gene end by 3 bases; junction bases not matched to a gene: 5. This CDR3 contains 13 residues. CDR3 sequence: CASRPTGNYEQYF. The sequenced CDR3 bases are TGTGCCAGCAGGCCGACAGGGAACTACGAG.

Worth noting for this clone: The read comes to an end 3 residues before the CDR3 does, leaving the germline J gene to fill in the end. The V and J genes are TRBV6-1 and TRBJ2-5; 7 bases match TRBD1. J was trimmed by 5 bases and V by 4 bases; bases with no gene match: 10. The V gene's germline CDR1 is MNHNS and CDR2 SASEGT. The length of the CDR3 is 15 residues. The CDR3 DNA, read in part, is TGTGCCAGCAGTGTTGGACAGGTCCCCGGGGAGACC. As protein: CASSVGQVPGET. The whole CDR3 region reads CASSVGQVPGETQYF.

A word on this clone: Coverage ceases 3 residues before the CDR3 finishes, and the germline J gene fills in the end. The V call is TRBV12-5, the J call TRBJ2-3; TRBD1 matches 7 bases. The trim removed 6 bases at V and 0 bases at J, leaving 3 bases unmatched. The germline CDR1 and CDR2 sequences are LGHNT and FRNRAP. The CDR3 loop spans 14 amino acids. CDR3 loop: CASGTGLSTDTQYF. The DNA read from the CDR3 is TGTGCTAGTGGGACAGGGCTTAGCACAGATACG.

In the case of this clone: With the read ending 3 residues before the CDR3 end, the germline J gene is used to fill in that end. J is TRBJ2-2 and V is TRBV7-6; 7 positions match TRBD2. Germline CDR1 SGHVS, CDR2 FNYEAQ. Losses at the gene ends were 1 base for V and 2 bases for J; bases not matched to a gene: 4. The CDR3 sequence is 16 residues long. This CDR3 reads CASSLGPSGNTGELFF. The sequenced CDR3 bases are TGTGCCAGCAGCTTAGGTCCTAGCGGTAACACCGGGGAG.

A remark on this clone: The CDR3 extends 3 residues past the end of the read, so its final part is completed from the germline J gene. The chain has TRBV6-2 or TRBV6-3 and TRBJ2-7; D may be TRBD1 (6 bases). Germline V gene sequence: CDR1 MNHEY, CDR2 SVGEGT. The germline V and J ends were trimmed by 6 bases and 2 bases, with 11 bases remaining between them. The CDR3 has 13 amino acids. The CDR3: CASSYRAAYEQYF. The covered CDR3 bases are TGTGCCAGCAGCTACAGGGCCGCCTACGAG.